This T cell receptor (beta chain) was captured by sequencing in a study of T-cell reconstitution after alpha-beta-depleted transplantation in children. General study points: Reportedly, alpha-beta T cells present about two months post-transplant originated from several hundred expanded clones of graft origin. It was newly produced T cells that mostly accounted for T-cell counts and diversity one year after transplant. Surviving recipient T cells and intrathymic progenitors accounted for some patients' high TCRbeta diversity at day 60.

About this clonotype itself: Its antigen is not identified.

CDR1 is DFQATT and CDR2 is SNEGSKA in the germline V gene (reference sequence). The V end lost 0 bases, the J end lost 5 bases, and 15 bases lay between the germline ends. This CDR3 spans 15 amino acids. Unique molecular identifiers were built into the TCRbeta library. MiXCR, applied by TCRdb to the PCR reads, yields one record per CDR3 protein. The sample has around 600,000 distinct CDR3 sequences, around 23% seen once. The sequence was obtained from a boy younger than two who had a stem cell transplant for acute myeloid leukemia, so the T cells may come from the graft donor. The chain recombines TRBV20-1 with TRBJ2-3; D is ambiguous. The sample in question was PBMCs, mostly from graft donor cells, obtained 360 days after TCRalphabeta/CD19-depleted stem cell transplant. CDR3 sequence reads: CSARDLMVVGDTQYF. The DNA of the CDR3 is TGCAGTGCTAGAGATCTGATGGTTGTCGGAGATACGCAGTATTTT.